The 10 T cell receptor beta chains presented below share a single source sample, sequenced in a study of blood T cell repertoires in COVID-19. Clones were sequenced by immunoSEQ multiplex PCR, and TCRdb holds only the in-frame ones, with some missing. The repertoire holds 300,000 to 400,000 clones, about nine tenths seen once, with just under 6.5% in the top ten. The material sequenced was peripheral blood. These receptors were collected from a woman between 50 and 59 years old with COVID-19, enrolled during active disease.

This CDR3 is CASSQVRRLAGETQYF. In nucleotides, the CDR3 is TGTGCCAGCAGCCAAGTACGGCGATTAGCCGGAGAGACCCAGTACTTC. This rearrangement joins TRBV3-1 (or the pseudogene TRBV3-2) to TRBJ2-5; D not certain. Trimming cost V 1 base and J 4 bases, with 16 bases left between them. Germline lookup yields CDR1 LGHDT and CDR2 YNNKEL (reference sequence). The CDR3 is 16 amino acids.

The chain employs TRBV30 and TRBJ1-2, with no clear D. Looked up from germline, CDR1 is GTSNPN and CDR2 is SVGIG (reference sequence). Trimming left V 3 bases short and J 2 bases short, with 19 bases between. This CDR3 region has 16 residues. The CDR3 region has the DNA TGTGCCTGGAGGGAGCGGTTAGACTTCCGAAACTATGGCTACACCTTC. Protein: CAWRERLDFRNYGYTF.

The chain combines TRBV7-3 with TRBJ2-3; 16 nucleotides agree with TRBD2. The germline CDR1 and CDR2 sequences are SGHTA and FQGTGA. Trimming cost V 5 bases and J 4 bases; bases outside gene matches: 3. The CDR3 has 16 amino acids. The CDR3: CASSVGTSGRADTQYF. The CDR3 DNA sequence: TGTGCCAGCAGCGTCGGGACTAGCGGGAGGGCAGATACGCAGTATTTT. Full variable domain (rest looked up from reference TRBV7-3 and TRBJ2-3): GAGVSQTPSNKVTEKGKYVELRCDPISGHTALYWYRQSLGQGPEFLIYFQGTGAADDSGLPNDRFFAVRPEGSVSTLKIQRTERGDSAVYLCASSVGTSGRADTQYFGPGTRLTVL.

The chain couples TRBV6-6 to TRBJ2-1; 8 positions match TRBD1. Germline CDR1 and CDR2: MNHNY and SVGAGI (reference sequence). The CDR3 is made up of 12 amino acids. V shed 6 bases, J shed 5 bases, and the junction held 0 bases outside the gene matches. The CDR3 DNA follows: TGTGCCAGCAGGACAGGGGACAATGAGCAGTTCTTC. Protein sequence: CASRTGDNEQFF.

This clone was counted once. The V call is TRBV13, the J call TRBJ2-7, with 7 bases identical to TRBD2. V was clipped by 3 bases and J by 4 bases; unmatched bases: 12. The CDR3 consists of 16 residues. The V gene's germline CDR1 is PRHDT and CDR2 FYEKMQ (reference sequence). The CDR3 nucleotides are TGTGCCAGCAGCTTCGAGCGGGGTAGAGTTCGGTACGAGCAGTACTTC. Translated: CASSFERGRVRYEQYF.

The genes are TRBV7-6 and TRBJ2-3; D unclear. Trimming pared 5 bases from V and 3 bases from J, leaving 15 bases between. The CDR3 runs to 15 residues. The germline V gene encodes CDR1 SGHVS and CDR2 FNYEAQ. Written as DNA, the CDR3 is TGTGCCAGCAGCCCCCGCGGAAGTCGGACAGATACGCAGTATTTT. It yields the protein CASSPRGSRTDTQYF.

The chain uses TRBV4-3 and TRBJ2-1, with 8 bases aligning to TRBD2. This CDR3 is built from 16 residues. The V gene's germline CDR1 is LGHNA and CDR2 YSLEER. Unmatched junction bases numbered 11, after V lost 1 base and J lost 9 bases. CDR3 residues: CASSQGAGTSFVEQFF. Here the CDR3 DNA reads TGCGCCAGCAGCCAAGGCGCCGGGACTAGTTTCGTTGAGCAGTTCTTC.

This chain joins TRBV6-2 or TRBV6-3 and TRBJ2-1; TRBD2 matches 10 bases. V trimming: 2 bases; J trimming: 10 bases; junction bases outside the gene matches: 8. The CDR3 extends over 15 amino acids. Germline V gene sequence: CDR1 MNHEY, CDR2 SVGEGT. In DNA form, the CDR3 reads TGTGCCAGCAGTTACGCTAGCGGGAGTGCCGGAGAGCAGTTCTTC. This translates into CASSYASGSAGEQFF.

J is TRBJ1-3 and V is TRBV9, with 8 bases fitting TRBD1. The germline V gene has CDR1 SGDLS and CDR2 YYNGEE. V lost 3 bases and J lost 6; bases outside the gene matches: 8. This CDR3 has 15 amino acids. In DNA, the CDR3 is TGTGCCAGCAGCGACAGGGACAGGCAAGAAAACACCATATATTTT. Its translation: CASSDRDRQENTIYF.

This chain uses TRBV11-3 with TRBJ2-3; D perhaps matches TRBD2 (5 bases). Trimming left V 7 bases short and J 4 bases short, with 15 bases between. Germline CDR1 and CDR2: SGHNT and YENEEA. The CDR3 is 14 amino acids. The CDR3 coding sequence is TGTGCCAGCATGGTCCGGACTCACTCAGATACGCAGTATTTT. It specifies CASMVRTHSDTQYF. The complete variable domain, with remaining parts taken from reference TRBV11-3 and TRBJ2-3, reads EAGVVQSPRYKIIEKKQPVAFWCNPISGHNTLYWYLQNLGQGPELLIRYENEEAVDDSQLPKDRFSAERLKGVDSTLKIQPAELGDSAVYLCASMVRTHSDTQYFGPGTRLTVL.